One and the same sample provided the 29 T cell receptor beta chains below, sequenced in a study of blood T cells in healthy people across ages. With a J-beta primer mix and a sample-barcoded 5' primer, a second PCR ran 7 to 11 cycles. TCRdb re-called the 5' RACE reads with MiXCR, one entry per CDR3 protein. The sample has about 840,000 distinct CDR3 sequences, almost 30% seen once. The same sample was also used in a study of T cells of mothers and their children.

The sample taken for sequencing was blood. Receptors originate from a woman between 40 and 55 years old in good health.

This chain uses TRBV3-1 with TRBJ1-5, with TRBD1 matching 9 bases. CDR3 size: 17 residues. Losses at the gene ends were 3 bases for V and 3 bases for J; bases not matched to a gene: 9. CDR1 is LGHDT, CDR2 YNNKEL, per germline (reference sequence). The CDR3 coding sequence is TGTGCCAGCAGCCAGAGAGGGACAGGGAGCAACAATCAGCCCCAGCATTTT. Translated: CASSQRGTGSNNQPQHF.

This clonotype was detected only a few times. The V and J genes are TRBV24-1 and TRBJ2-1; 13 bases fit TRBD2. The CDR3 is made up of 20 amino acids. Germline V gene lookup returns CDR1 KGHDR and CDR2 SFDVKD. The trim removed 3 bases at V and 0 bases at J, leaving 10 bases unmatched. DNA for the CDR3: TGTGCCACCAGTGATCCCCGGACTAGCGGGGGCCTTAGCTCCTACAATGAGCAGTTCTTC. Residues: CATSDPRTSGGLSSYNEQFF.

At least ten counts were recorded for this clonotype. This rearrangement joins TRBV12-3 or TRBV12-4 to TRBJ2-7; a possible D gene is TRBD2 (5 bases). CDR3 length: 14 amino acids. V was clipped by 7 bases and J by 3 bases, with 16 bases between them. In DNA form, the CDR3 reads TGTGCCAGCACGACCGGGGATCTGGGCTACGAGCAGTACTTC. It is translated as CASTTGDLGYEQYF.

This clonotype was seen once. This clone may be a read error of a much larger clone one base away. This chain uses TRBV7-9 with TRBJ2-5; 8 positions match TRBD2. The J call could be wrong; TRBJ2-7 is a better fit for the DNA end. The CDR3 extends over 13 amino acids. Germline V gene sequence: CDR1 SEHNR, CDR2 FQNEAQ (reference sequence). CDR3 in amino acids: CASRRLARYEQYF. As DNA, the CDR3 is TGTGCCAGCAGGCGACTAGCGCGCTACGAGCAGTACTTC.

This clonotype occurred many times. The genes are TRBV12-3 or TRBV12-4 and TRBJ2-7, with D perhaps matching TRBD1 or TRBD2 (5 bases each). The CDR3 covers 14 residues. V was cut by 2 bases and J by 2 bases, with 10 bases left in between. This CDR3 reads CASSLSQGAYEQYF. CDR3 DNA: TGTGCCAGCAGTTTAAGTCAGGGAGCCTACGAGCAGTACTTC.

This clonotype was counted ten times or more. The chain combines TRBV7-2 with TRBJ2-6; TRBD2 might be the D (6 bases). Germline values: CDR1 SGHTA, CDR2 FQGNSA. The CDR3 covers 17 residues. V was trimmed by 5 bases and J by 0 bases, leaving 14 bases between them. CDR3 in amino acids: CASSPPGGSSGANVLTF. As DNA, the CDR3 is TGTGCCAGCAGCCCCCCTGGGGGGAGCTCTGGGGCCAACGTCCTGACTTTC.

The rearrangement joins TRBV21-1 to TRBJ2-5. TRBV21-1 is termed a pseudogene. The CDR3 consists of 12 residues. CDR3 DNA sequence: TGTGCCAGCAGCAAAATCCGGAATGAGCAGTACTTC. This codes for CASSKIRNEQYF.

This clonotype was counted only a few times. The chain employs TRBV18 and TRBJ1-5, with D unresolved. Germline lookup yields CDR1 KGHSH and CDR2 LQKENI. V lost 2 bases to trimming and J lost 1 base, with 6 bases between them. The CDR3 is 14 amino acids. CDR3 amino acids: CASSPAPSNQPQHF. DNA for the CDR3: TGTGCCAGCTCACCAGCACCGAGCAATCAGCCCCAGCATTTT. Variable domain in full (rest from reference TRBV18 and TRBJ1-5): NAGVMQNPRHLVRRRGQEARLRCSPMKGHSHVYWYRQLPEEGLKFMVYLQKENIIDESGMPKERFSAEFPKEGPSILRIQQVVRGDSAAYFCASSPAPSNQPQHFGDGTRLSIL.

In its sample, this clonotype was seen a few times. The chain uses TRBV2 and TRBJ2-3, with no clear D. The V end lost 3 bases, the J end lost 1 base, and 8 bases lay between the germline ends. The CDR3 contains 14 residues. CDR1 SNHLY and CDR2 FYNNEI come from the germline V gene. CDR3 protein: CASSEAIRTDTQYF. As DNA, the CDR3 is TGTGCCAGCAGTGAGGCTATCCGCACAGATACGCAGTATTTT.

The rearrangement links TRBV11-2 to TRBJ2-5; D unresolved. The CDR3 spans 12 residues. Trimming stripped 5 bases from V and 5 bases from J, with 9 bases between. Per the germline V gene, CDR1 is SGHAT and CDR2 is FQNNGV. The CDR3: CASSRSAETQYF. The CDR3 bases are TGTGCCAGCAGCCGGTCGGCGGAGACCCAGTACTTC.

This clonotype was found many times. The chain joins TRBV9 to TRBJ2-5, with 7 bases matching TRBD1. After removal of 0 bases from V and 3 bases from J, the junction contained 2 bases not matched to a gene. Germline V gene sequence: CDR1 SGDLS, CDR2 YYNGEE. This CDR3 region has 14 residues. CDR3 sequence (DNA): TGTGCCAGCAGCGTAGCAACAGGGGAAGAGACCCAGTACTTC. It translates to CASSVATGEETQYF.

This clonotype was found many times. This rearrangement joins TRBV7-2 to TRBJ1-2, with D unclear. The CDR3 length is 14 residues. V was trimmed by 3 bases and J by 3 bases, leaving 11 bases between them. The V gene's germline CDR1 is SGHTA and CDR2 FQGNSA. The chain's CDR3 is CASSFGRSHYGYTF. In DNA, the CDR3 is TGTGCCAGCAGCTTTGGGAGAAGCCACTATGGCTACACCTTC.

This rearrangement joins TRBV7-9 to TRBJ1-4, with 7 bases matching TRBD1. V was clipped by 1 base and J by 8 bases; unmatched bases: 10. CDR1 and CDR2 from the germline V gene are SEHNR and FQNEAQ (reference sequence). The CDR3 consists of 16 residues. The CDR3, as DNA: TGTGCCAGCAGCTTAGACGCTGCAGGGGGACACGAAAAACTGTTTTTT. Translated, it gives CASSLDAAGGHEKLFF.

This clonotype showed up just a few times. The V gene is TRBV20-1, the J gene TRBJ1-1, with 7 positions matching TRBD1. The CDR3 runs to 13 residues. With 0 bases clipped from V and 11 bases from J, the junction kept 9 bases outside the gene matches. The germline V gene encodes CDR1 DFQATT and CDR2 SNEGSKA (reference sequence). This CDR3 reads CSARDFGTAKAFF. The CDR3 coding sequence is TGCAGTGCTAGAGATTTTGGGACAGCGAAGGCTTTCTTT.

The V gene is TRBV11-2, the J gene TRBJ2-3; D not resolved. CDR1 and CDR2 from the germline V gene are SGHAT and FQNNGV. Deletions cut 1 base from V and 4 bases from J, with 9 bases between. The CDR3 totals 14 residues. CDR3 sequence reads: CASSLGSRADTQYF. The CDR3, as DNA: TGTGCCAGCAGCTTAGGGAGTCGGGCAGATACGCAGTATTTT.

This clonotype was recorded at least ten times. This chain connects TRBV28 to TRBJ1-5; D might be TRBD1 (5 bases). Germline-derived CDR1 and CDR2 are MDHEN and SYDVKM. This CDR3 spans 15 amino acids. V lost 6 bases and J 5 bases, leaving 17 bases between the germline ends. The CDR3 here is CASSGAGTGDQPQHF. The CDR3 region has the DNA TGTGCCAGCAGCGGGGCCGGGACGGGAGATCAGCCCCAGCATTTT.

The chain recombines TRBV6-5 with TRBJ1-1; D uncertain. Germline values: CDR1 MNHEY, CDR2 SVGAGI. V dropped 2 bases and J dropped 0 bases, with 10 bases sitting between them. The length of the CDR3 is 15 residues. The CDR3 DNA follows: TGTGCCAGCAGTTACACCGGACCCATGAACACTGAAGCTTTCTTT. This encodes CASSYTGPMNTEAFF.

Points on this clonotype: A much larger clone differs from this one at a single base, so this may be a read error. The genes are TRBV3-1 and TRBJ2-7, with D perhaps TRBD1 (6 bases). Per the germline V gene, CDR1 is LGHDT and CDR2 is YNNKEL (reference sequence). Trimming took 1 base from V and 9 from J, leaving 19 bases between them. CDR3 length: 15 amino acids. CDR3 in amino acids: CASSQVQMTGHAQYF. As DNA, the CDR3 is TGTGCCAGCAGCCAAGTCCAGATGACAGGCCATGCGCAGTACTTC.

This chain links TRBV7-9 with TRBJ2-2, with TRBD1 matching 10 bases. The CDR3 consists of 15 residues. V shed 5 bases and J 5 bases; nucleotides not matched to a gene: 5. Germline values: CDR1 SEHNR, CDR2 FQNEAQ (reference sequence). CDR3 DNA sequence: TGTGCCAGCAGCACGGGACAGGGGTTTACCGGGGAGCTGTTTTTT. As protein: CASSTGQGFTGELFF.

This chain uses TRBV28 with TRBJ1-1, with a tentative D call TRBD1 (5 bases). This CDR3 is built from 14 residues. Germline CDR1 MDHEN, CDR2 SYDVKM. Trimming took 5 bases from V and 5 from J, leaving 15 bases between them. CDR3 DNA: TGTGCCAGCAGTCCCTTCAGGGTGGGAACTGAAGCTTTCTTT. Protein product: CASSPFRVGTEAFF. The whole variable domain, filled in from reference TRBV28 and TRBJ1-1, reads DVKVTQSSRYLVKRTGEKVFLECVQDMDHENMFWYRQDPGLGLRLIYFSYDVKMKEKGDIPEGYSVSREKKERFSLILESASTNQTSMYLCASSPFRVGTEAFFGQGTRLTVV.

The chain is built from TRBV7-2 and TRBJ1-5; the match to TRBD1 covers 7 bases. Germline CDR1 is SGHTA and CDR2 is FQGNSA. This CDR3 is 13 amino acids long. V dropped 10 bases and J dropped 3; count of bases not matched to a gene: 6. The CDR3 here is CATSGQDNQPQHF. DNA of the CDR3: TGTGCCACCTCTGGACAGGACAATCAGCCCCAGCATTTT.

This chain uses TRBV5-1 with TRBJ1-2, with a tentative D call TRBD1 (6 bases). Germline loops: CDR1 SGHRS, CDR2 YFSETQ. V lost 4 bases and J 0 bases, leaving 19 bases between the germline ends. This CDR3 comprises 17 residues. In DNA form, the CDR3 reads TGCGCCAGCAGCGCGAACACAGGGCCGTCAGCTAACTATGGCTACACCTTC. Translation gives CASSANTGPSANYGYTF.

This clonotype has only a few counts. The chain employs TRBV20-1 and TRBJ2-2; tentative D call: TRBD1 (6 bases). V was pared by 7 bases and J by 6 bases, with 12 bases between. The germline CDR1 and CDR2 sequences are DFQATT and SNEGSKA (reference sequence). The CDR3 extends over 12 amino acids. CDR3: CSGGQNAGELFF. CDR3 DNA sequence: TGCAGTGGGGGGCAGAATGCCGGGGAGCTGTTTTTT.

The chain is built from TRBV9 and TRBJ2-5; 8 bases are shared with TRBD2. The ends lost 5 bases at V and 1 base at J; junction bases unmatched: 7. This CDR3 contains 15 residues. Germline-derived CDR1 and CDR2 are SGDLS and YYNGEE. CDR3 region: CASSGSGGAQETQYF. CDR3 bases: TGTGCCAGCAGTGGCTCCGGGGGGGCCCAAGAGACCCAGTACTTC.

This clonotype was seen more than once but under ten times. The chain has TRBV3-1 and TRBJ1-1; a weak D match, TRBD1 (6 bases). Trimming shortened V by 7 bases and J by 1 base, and 10 bases separated the two germline ends. Germline assignment: CDR1 LGHDT and CDR2 YNNKEL (reference sequence). This CDR3 region has 13 residues. The CDR3: CASMQGPNTEAFF. For the CDR3, the DNA is TGTGCCAGCATGCAGGGGCCGAACACTGAAGCTTTCTTT.

In this sample, this clonotype turned up many times. This may stem from a read error, because a much larger clone lies one nucleotide away. The chain links TRBV20-1 to TRBJ2-1; D possibly corresponds to TRBD2 (7 bases). The germline V gene has CDR1 DFQATT and CDR2 SNEGSKA (reference sequence). V was pared by 0 bases and J by 8 bases, with 17 bases between. This CDR3 is built from 15 residues. CDR3 nucleotide sequence: TGCAGTGCTAGAGATTGGAGGGGGGGCTCCGATGAGCAGTTCTTC. Translated, it gives CSARDWRGGSDEQFF.

The V gene is TRBV3-1, the J gene TRBJ2-1; D may be TRBD2 (5 bases). CDR1 LGHDT and CDR2 YNNKEL come from the germline V gene (reference sequence). The CDR3 sequence is 15 residues long. Trimming shortened V by 0 bases and J by 7 bases, and 13 bases separated the two germline ends. CDR3 nucleotides: TGTGCCAGCAGCCAAGATAGGGCTAGCCAGAATGAGCAGTTCTTC. This gives the protein CASSQDRASQNEQFF.

On this clonotype itself: A much larger clone is a single base away; this may be a read error. The chain links TRBV18 to TRBJ2-7; D could derive from TRBD1 or TRBD2 (5 bases each). Judging by the DNA end, TRBJ2-5 fits better; the J call may be wrong. CDR3 size: 15 residues. Germline V CDR1 and CDR2: KGHSH, LQKENI. This CDR3 is CASSPSPGPTETQYF. The DNA of the CDR3 is TGTGCCAGCTCACCTTCACCGGGACCCACGGAGACCCAGTACTTC.

V gene TRBV5-1 combines with J gene TRBJ2-3; D may correspond to TRBD1 or TRBD2 (5 bases each). Germline CDR1 SGHRS, CDR2 YFSETQ. V was cut by 6 bases and J by 0 bases, with 11 bases left in between. The CDR3 extends over 14 amino acids. The CDR3 DNA is TGCGCCAGCAAAGGGGACGTTAGCACAGATACGCAGTATTTT. Encoded protein: CASKGDVSTDTQYF.